The 21 T cell receptor beta chains reported below all come from one sample, sequenced in a study of cytomegalovirus exposure and HLA in healthy donors. The repertoire was sequenced with immunoSEQ multiplex PCR; TCRdb's copy has only in-frame clones and lacks some. The sample yields under 150,000 clones, around nine tenths seen once. The sample comprised PBMCs. The receptor source for this set is a man younger than 35 in good health and CMV-seropositive.

This clone was seen only once. CDR3 nucleotide sequence: TGTGCCAGCAGTTATCGTGGGCAAGAAGCTTTCTTT. This sequence encodes CASSYRGQEAFF. The V call is TRBV6-5, the J call TRBJ1-1; D unresolved. V shed 3 bases and J shed 8 bases, with 10 bases lying between them. The CDR3 is 12 residues long. Germline assignment: CDR1 MNHEY and CDR2 SVGAGI.

The chain combines TRBV7-8 with TRBJ1-2; tentatively, D is TRBD1 (5 bases). Per the germline V gene, CDR1 is SGHVS and CDR2 is FQNEAQ. The CDR3 loop spans 14 amino acids. Trimming pared 2 bases from V and 4 bases from J, leaving 11 bases between. In DNA form, the CDR3 reads TGTGCCAGCAGCTTACGGTCAGACAGCTATGGCTACACCTTC. Protein: CASSLRSDSYGYTF.

The CDR3 DNA follows: TGTGCCAGTAGTGCCCGGGACAACCCTGAAGCTTTCTTT. Encoded protein: CASSARDNPEAFF. This rearrangement joins TRBV19 to TRBJ1-1, with a weak D call TRBD1 (6 bases). The CDR3 sequence is 13 residues long. Germline V gene data show CDR1 as LNHDA and CDR2 as SQIVND (reference sequence). Trimming removed 5 bases from V and 6 bases from J, with 13 bases in between.

The chain carries TRBV30 and TRBJ1-4; tentatively, D is TRBD1 (6 bases). Per the germline V gene, CDR1 is GTSNPN and CDR2 is SVGIG (reference sequence). V dropped 4 bases and J dropped 5 bases, with 14 bases sitting between them. The CDR3 is 14 amino acids. CDR3 nucleotides: TGTGCCTGGACTACCGGGGGGCGGAATGAAAAACTGTTTTTT. The encoded protein is CAWTTGGRNEKLFF.

This clone was picked up one time. The chain has TRBV19 and TRBJ2-7; 16 bases map to TRBD2. Germline assignment: CDR1 LNHDA and CDR2 SQIVND (reference sequence). The CDR3 consists of 21 residues. V lost 5 bases to trimming and J lost 5 bases; unmatched junction nucleotides: 21. The CDR3, as DNA: TGTGCCAGTAGTCGCTTCTCCCCCGGGACTAGCGGGAGGGCCTGGGTGCACGAGCAGTACTTC. Its translation: CASSRFSPGTSGRAWVHEQYF.

This clone turned up a few times. The chain is built from TRBV19 and TRBJ1-2; no clear D gene. The germline V gene encodes CDR1 LNHDA and CDR2 SQIVND (reference sequence). Deletions cut 3 bases from V and 7 bases from J, with 12 bases between. The CDR3 extends over 13 amino acids. The CDR3 region is CASSIGQRGGYTF. DNA of the CDR3: TGTGCCAGTAGTATCGGTCAGCGGGGTGGCTACACCTTC.

This chain uses TRBV7-6 with TRBJ2-7; a weak D match, TRBD1 (6 bases). The germline gives CDR1 SGHVS, CDR2 FNYEAQ. The V end was cut by 1 base, the J end by 1 base, with 11 bases between. The CDR3 is 15 amino acids. The CDR3 protein is CASSLGPTGSYEQYF. CDR3 nucleotides: TGTGCCAGCAGCTTAGGGCCTACAGGGTCCTACGAGCAGTACTTC.

This clone was detected only a few times. This chain joins TRBV2 and TRBJ2-7, with TRBD1 matching 8 bases. The germline gives CDR1 SNHLY, CDR2 FYNNEI. The CDR3 contains 14 residues. Trimming at V came to 7 bases and at J to 2 bases, leaving 7 bases not matched to a gene. CDR3 region: CASTDREVPYEQYF. Written as DNA, the CDR3 is TGTGCCAGCACGGACAGGGAGGTCCCCTACGAGCAGTACTTC.

This clone was detected once. The genes are TRBV5-4 and TRBJ1-3; the D is unclear. The CDR3 runs to 14 residues. CDR1 and CDR2 from the germline V gene are SGHNT and YYREEE (reference sequence). Trimming stripped 0 bases from V and 0 bases from J, with 4 bases between. CDR3 in amino acids: CASSLAGSGNTIYF. In DNA form, the CDR3 reads TGTGCCAGCAGCTTGGCAGGCTCTGGAAACACCATATATTTT.

The chain uses TRBV5-4 and TRBJ2-4; tentatively, D is TRBD2 (5 bases). V lost 4 bases and J 0 bases, leaving 14 bases between the germline ends. The CDR3 is 16 residues long. Germline CDR1 reads SGHNT; CDR2 reads YYREEE (reference sequence). The CDR3 spells CASSPGTVLAKNIQYF. CDR3 bases: TGTGCCAGCAGCCCGGGAACGGTTTTAGCCAAAAACATTCAGTACTTC.

This clone was detected once. An end of the junction differs from the germline gene, which may be a read error. The rearrangement uses TRBV5-6 and TRBJ2-2; the D gene is possibly TRBD2 (6 bases). The length of the CDR3 is 18 residues. The V gene's germline CDR1 is SGHDT and CDR2 YYEEEE. Here the CDR3 reads CASSFARREILNIGELFF. In DNA, the CDR3 is TGTGCCAGCAGCTTTGCCCGGAGGGAGATCTTGAACATCGGGGAGCTGTTTTTT.

V is TRBV27 and J is TRBJ1-3, with D possibly being TRBD1 (6 bases). This CDR3 contains 15 residues. Germline CDR1 and CDR2: MNHEY and SMNVEV (reference sequence). Trimming removed 6 bases from V and 4 bases from J, with 16 bases in between. The CDR3 region has the DNA TGTGCCAGCAGATCTAACAGGGCGGCCGGAAACACCATATATTTT. Its translation is CASRSNRAAGNTIYF.

This chain joins TRBV11-3 and TRBJ2-7, with 8 nucleotides matching TRBD1. V dropped 1 base and J dropped 2; count of bases not matched to a gene: 4. The CDR3 sequence is 15 residues long. Per germline, CDR1 SGHNT and CDR2 YENEEA. CDR3 amino acids: CASSLAGTGAYEQYF. As DNA, the CDR3 is TGTGCCAGCAGCTTAGCCGGGACAGGCGCCTACGAGCAGTACTTC.

J is TRBJ2-5 and V is TRBV4-1, with D possibly TRBD2 on 5 matching bases. V shed 0 bases and J shed 5 bases, with 13 bases lying between them. The CDR3 sequence is 15 residues long. Germline V CDR1 and CDR2: MGHRA, YSYEKL. The CDR3 DNA is TGCGCCAGCAGCCAAGATGTTAACCGAGGGGAGACCCAGTACTTC. Translation: CASSQDVNRGETQYF.

Comments on this clone: At one boundary the junction diverges from the germline segment, which might be a read error. Distinct nucleotide sequences in the sample also encode this CDR3. This chain joins TRBV7-7 and TRBJ2-1; tentatively, D is TRBD2 (5 bases). This CDR3 is built from 13 residues. The germline V gene encodes CDR1 SSHAT and CDR2 FNYEAQ (reference sequence). DNA of the CDR3: TGTGCTAGCAGCCTAGGAGGAGGCAATGAGCAGTTCTTC. Translation: CASSLGGGNEQFF.

The chain links TRBV7-6 to TRBJ2-7, with 11 bases fitting TRBD2. V shed 1 base and J 5 bases; nucleotides not matched to a gene: 16. In germline, CDR1 is SGHVS, CDR2 FNYEAQ. The CDR3 spans 19 residues. CDR3 nucleotide sequence: TGTGCCAGCAGCTTAGGTCTCCTAGCGGGAGGCCGAGGGTACAACGAGCAGTACTTC. This encodes CASSLGLLAGGRGYNEQYF.

V is TRBV11-2 and J is TRBJ2-5; TRBD1 agrees at 7 bases. CDR3 length: 15 amino acids. V lost 4 bases to trimming and J lost 7 bases; unmatched junction nucleotides: 12. Germline V gene lookup returns CDR1 SGHAT and CDR2 FQNNGV. The CDR3 here is CASSSGQARGGTQYF. CDR3 DNA: TGTGCCAGCAGCTCCGGACAGGCCCGCGGAGGGACCCAGTACTTC.

The V gene is TRBV2, the J gene TRBJ1-3; D is possibly TRBD1 (5 bases). Germline V gene data show CDR1 as SNHLY and CDR2 as FYNNEI. V lost 8 bases to trimming and J lost 1 base, with 9 bases between them. The CDR3 is 13 residues long. CDR3: CASRRGSGNTIYF. The CDR3 DNA follows: TGTGCCAGCCGGCGGGGGTCTGGAAACACCATATATTTT.

This chain joins TRBV25-1 and TRBJ2-1, with TRBD1 as a possible D gene (6 bases). V was trimmed by 6 bases and J by 6 bases, leaving 15 bases between them. CDR1 and CDR2 from the germline V gene are MGHDK and SYGVNS. The CDR3 covers 14 residues. This CDR3 reads CASSQGLEINEQFF. CDR3 nucleotide sequence: TGTGCCAGCAGCCAGGGGTTAGAGATCAATGAGCAGTTCTTC. The full variable domain, its missing parts supplied by reference TRBV25-1 and TRBJ2-1, is EADIYQTPRYLVIGTGKKITLECSQTMGHDKMYWYQQDPGMELHLIHYSYGVNSTEKGDLSSESTVSRIRTEHFPLTLESARPSHTSQYLCASSQGLEINEQFFGPGTRLTVL.

The chain uses TRBV28 and TRBJ1-5; 10 positions match TRBD1. V lost 6 bases to trimming and J lost 6 bases; unmatched junction nucleotides: 11. Germline V gene data show CDR1 as MDHEN and CDR2 as SYDVKM. The CDR3 sequence is 16 residues long. This CDR3 is CASSSGQGRGSQPQHF. For the CDR3, the DNA is TGTGCCAGCAGCTCGGGACAGGGGCGAGGTTCTCAGCCCCAGCATTTT.

The rearrangement links TRBV5-1 to TRBJ2-1; D uncertain. The CDR3 covers 16 residues. Per the germline V gene, CDR1 is SGHRS and CDR2 is YFSETQ. The ends were cut back, 5 bases at V and 1 base at J, with 16 bases in the middle. The CDR3: CASSPIRRSSYNEQFF. The DNA for the CDR3 is TGCGCCAGCAGTCCGATTAGGAGAAGTTCCTACAATGAGCAGTTCTTC.